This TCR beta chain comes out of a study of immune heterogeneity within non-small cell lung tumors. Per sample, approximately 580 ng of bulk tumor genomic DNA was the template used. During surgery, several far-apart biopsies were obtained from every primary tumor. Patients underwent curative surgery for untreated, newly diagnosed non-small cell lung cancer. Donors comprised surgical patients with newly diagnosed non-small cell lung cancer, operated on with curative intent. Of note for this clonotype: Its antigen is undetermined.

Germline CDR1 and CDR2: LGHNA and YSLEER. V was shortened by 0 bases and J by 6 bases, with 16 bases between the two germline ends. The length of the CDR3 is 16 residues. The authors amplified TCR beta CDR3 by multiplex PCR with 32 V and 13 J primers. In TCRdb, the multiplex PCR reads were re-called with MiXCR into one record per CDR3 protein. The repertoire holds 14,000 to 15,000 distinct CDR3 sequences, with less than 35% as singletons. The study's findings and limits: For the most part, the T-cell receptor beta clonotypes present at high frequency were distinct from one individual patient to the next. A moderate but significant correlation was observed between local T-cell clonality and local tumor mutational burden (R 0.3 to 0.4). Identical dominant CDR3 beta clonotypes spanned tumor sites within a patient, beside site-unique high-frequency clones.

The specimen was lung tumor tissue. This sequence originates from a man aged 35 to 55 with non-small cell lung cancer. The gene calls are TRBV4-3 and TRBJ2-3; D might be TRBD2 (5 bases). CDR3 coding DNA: TGCGCCAGCAGCCAAGATAGGAGGTTAATAGCGGATACGCAGTATTTT. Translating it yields CASSQDRRLIADTQYF.